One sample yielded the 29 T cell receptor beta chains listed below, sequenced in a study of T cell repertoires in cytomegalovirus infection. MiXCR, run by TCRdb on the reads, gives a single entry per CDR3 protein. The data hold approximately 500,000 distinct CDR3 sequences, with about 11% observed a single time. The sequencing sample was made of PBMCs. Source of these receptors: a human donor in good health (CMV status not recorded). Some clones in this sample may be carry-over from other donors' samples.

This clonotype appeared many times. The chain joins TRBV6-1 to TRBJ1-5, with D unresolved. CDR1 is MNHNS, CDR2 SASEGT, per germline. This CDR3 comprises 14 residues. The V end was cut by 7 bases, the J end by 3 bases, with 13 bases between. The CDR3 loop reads CASTPSRYNQPQHF. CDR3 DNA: TGTGCCAGCACCCCATCGCGGTACAATCAGCCCCAGCATTTT.

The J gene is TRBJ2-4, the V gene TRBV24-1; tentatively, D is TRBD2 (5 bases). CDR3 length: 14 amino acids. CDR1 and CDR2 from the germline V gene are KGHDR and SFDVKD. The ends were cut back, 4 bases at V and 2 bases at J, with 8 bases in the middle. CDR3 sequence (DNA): TGTGCCACCAGTGACCGGGGTTCCAAAAACATTCAGTACTTC. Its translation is CATSDRGSKNIQYF.

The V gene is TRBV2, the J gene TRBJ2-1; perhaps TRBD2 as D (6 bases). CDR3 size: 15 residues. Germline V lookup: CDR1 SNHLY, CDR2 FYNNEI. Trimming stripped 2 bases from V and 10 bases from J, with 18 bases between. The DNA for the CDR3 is TGTGCCAGCAGTGAACCTAGCGCGAGGACGGAAGAGCAGTTCTTC. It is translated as CASSEPSARTEEQFF.

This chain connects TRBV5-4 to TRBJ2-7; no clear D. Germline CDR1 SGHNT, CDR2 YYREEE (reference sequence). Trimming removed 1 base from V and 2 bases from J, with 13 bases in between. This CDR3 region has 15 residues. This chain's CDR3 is CASSLSIGSPYEQYF. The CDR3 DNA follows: TGTGCCAGCAGCTTGTCCATAGGAAGTCCCTACGAGCAGTACTTC.

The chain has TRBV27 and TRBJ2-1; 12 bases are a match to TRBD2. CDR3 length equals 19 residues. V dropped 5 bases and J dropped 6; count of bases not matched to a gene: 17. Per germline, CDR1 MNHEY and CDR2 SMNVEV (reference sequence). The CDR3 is CASSPSSASGRAGPNEQFF. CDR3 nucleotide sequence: TGTGCCAGCAGTCCCTCCTCGGCTAGCGGGAGGGCCGGACCCAATGAGCAGTTCTTC.

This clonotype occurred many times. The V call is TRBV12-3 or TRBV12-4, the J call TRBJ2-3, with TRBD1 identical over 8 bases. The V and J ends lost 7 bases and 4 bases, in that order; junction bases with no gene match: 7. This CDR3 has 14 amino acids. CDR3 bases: TGTGCCAGCAACGGGCAGGGGGCATCAGATACGCAGTATTTT. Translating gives CASNGQGASDTQYF.

The CDR3 region is CASSGRTSGAPGDTQYF. CDR3 sequence (DNA): TGTGCCAGCAGCGGCCGGACTAGCGGGGCCCCTGGAGATACGCAGTATTTT. The chain joins TRBV14 to TRBJ2-3; 12 bases fit TRBD2. With V trimmed by 5 bases and J by 5 bases, 11 bases remained unmatched. This CDR3 spans 17 amino acids. In germline, CDR1 is SGHDN, CDR2 FVKESK.

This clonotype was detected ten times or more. The CDR3 here is CASSFPTGGAYEQYF. The CDR3 DNA is TGTGCCAGCAGTTTTCCTACAGGGGGAGCCTACGAGCAGTACTTC. The rearrangement uses TRBV28 and TRBJ2-7; 8 bases align to TRBD1. With V trimmed by 3 bases and J by 2 bases, 6 bases remained unmatched. CDR1 and CDR2 from the germline V gene are MDHEN and SYDVKM. CDR3 length equals 15 residues.

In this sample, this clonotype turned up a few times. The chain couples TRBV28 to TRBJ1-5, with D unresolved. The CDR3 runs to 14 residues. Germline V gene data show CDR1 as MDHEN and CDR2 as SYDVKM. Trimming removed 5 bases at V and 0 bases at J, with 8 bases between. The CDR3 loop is CASSLLNSNQPQHF. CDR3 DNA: TGTGCCAGCAGTCTGTTGAATAGCAATCAGCCCCAGCATTTT.

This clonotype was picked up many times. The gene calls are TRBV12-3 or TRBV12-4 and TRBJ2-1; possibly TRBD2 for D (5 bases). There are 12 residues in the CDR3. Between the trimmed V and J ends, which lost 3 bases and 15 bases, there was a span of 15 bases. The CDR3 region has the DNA TGTGCCAGCAGTTTGTGGGGAGAGGGTGTGTTCTTC. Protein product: CASSLWGEGVFF.

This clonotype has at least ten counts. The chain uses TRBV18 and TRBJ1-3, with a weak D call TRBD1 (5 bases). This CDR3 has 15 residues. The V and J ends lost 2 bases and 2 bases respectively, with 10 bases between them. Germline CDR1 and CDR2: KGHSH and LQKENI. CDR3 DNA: TGTGCCAGCTCACCAGGCCCAGGGACTGGAAACACCATATATTTT. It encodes CASSPGPGTGNTIYF.

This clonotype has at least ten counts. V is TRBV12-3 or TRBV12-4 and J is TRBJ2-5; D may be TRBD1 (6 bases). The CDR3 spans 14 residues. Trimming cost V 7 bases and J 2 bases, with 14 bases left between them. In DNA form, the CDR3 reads TGTGCCAGCACCCCGGGACACGTACAAGAGACCCAGTACTTC. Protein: CASTPGHVQETQYF.

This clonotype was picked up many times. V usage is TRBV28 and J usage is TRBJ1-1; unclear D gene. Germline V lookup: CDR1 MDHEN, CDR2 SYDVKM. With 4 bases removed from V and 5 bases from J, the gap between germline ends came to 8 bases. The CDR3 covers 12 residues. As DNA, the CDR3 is TGTGCCAGCAGTTGGGTGGGAACTGAAGCTTTCTTT. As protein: CASSWVGTEAFF. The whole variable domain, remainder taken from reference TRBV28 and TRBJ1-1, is DVKVTQSSRYLVKRTGEKVFLECVQDMDHENMFWYRQDPGLGLRLIYFSYDVKMKEKGDIPEGYSVSREKKERFSLILESASTNQTSMYLCASSWVGTEAFFGQGTRLTVV.

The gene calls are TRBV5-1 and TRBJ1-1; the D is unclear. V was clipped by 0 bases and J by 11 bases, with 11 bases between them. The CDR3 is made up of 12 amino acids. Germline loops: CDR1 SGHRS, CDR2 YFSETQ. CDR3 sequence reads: CASSLEGRTAFF. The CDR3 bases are TGCGCCAGCAGCTTGGAAGGGCGTACTGCTTTCTTT.

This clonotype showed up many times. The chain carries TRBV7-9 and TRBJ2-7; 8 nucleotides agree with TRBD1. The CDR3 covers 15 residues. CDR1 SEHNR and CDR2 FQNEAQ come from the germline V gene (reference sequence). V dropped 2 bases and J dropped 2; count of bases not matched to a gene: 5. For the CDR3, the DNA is TGTGCCAGCAGCTTACTGACAGGGGACACCTACGAGCAGTACTTC. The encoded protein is CASSLLTGDTYEQYF.

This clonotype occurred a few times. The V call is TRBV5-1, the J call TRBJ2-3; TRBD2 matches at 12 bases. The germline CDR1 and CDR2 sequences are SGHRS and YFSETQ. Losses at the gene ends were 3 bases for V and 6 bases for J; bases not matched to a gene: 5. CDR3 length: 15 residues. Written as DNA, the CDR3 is TGCGCCAGCAGCTCGACTAGCGGGAGAGGGGATACGCAGTATTTT. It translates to CASSSTSGRGDTQYF. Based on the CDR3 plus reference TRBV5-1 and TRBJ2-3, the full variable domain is KAGVTQTPRYLIKTRGQQVTLSCSPISGHRSVSWYQQTPGQGLQFLFEYFSETQRNKGNFPGRFSGRQFSNSRSEMNVSTLELGDSALYLCASSSTSGRGDTQYFGPGTRLTVL.

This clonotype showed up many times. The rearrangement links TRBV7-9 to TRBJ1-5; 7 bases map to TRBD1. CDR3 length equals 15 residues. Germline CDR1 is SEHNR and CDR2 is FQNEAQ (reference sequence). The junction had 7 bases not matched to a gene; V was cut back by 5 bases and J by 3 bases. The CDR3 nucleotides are TGTGCCAGCAGCGCCCAGGGGGGCGACAATCAGCCCCAGCATTTT. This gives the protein CASSAQGGDNQPQHF. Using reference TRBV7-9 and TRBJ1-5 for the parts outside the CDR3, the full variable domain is DTGVSQNPRHKITKRGQNVTFRCDPISEHNRLYWYRQTLGQGPEFLTYFQNEAQLEKSRLLSDRFSAERPKGSFSTLEIQRTEQGDSAMYLCASSAQGGDNQPQHFGDGTRLSIL.

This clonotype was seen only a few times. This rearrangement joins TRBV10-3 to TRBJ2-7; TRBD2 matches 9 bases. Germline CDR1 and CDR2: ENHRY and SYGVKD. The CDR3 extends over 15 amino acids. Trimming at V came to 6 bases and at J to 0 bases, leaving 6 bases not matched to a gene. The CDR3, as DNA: TGTGCCATCAGCCCTAGCGGGGCCCTCTCCTACGAGCAGTACTTC. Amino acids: CAISPSGALSYEQYF.

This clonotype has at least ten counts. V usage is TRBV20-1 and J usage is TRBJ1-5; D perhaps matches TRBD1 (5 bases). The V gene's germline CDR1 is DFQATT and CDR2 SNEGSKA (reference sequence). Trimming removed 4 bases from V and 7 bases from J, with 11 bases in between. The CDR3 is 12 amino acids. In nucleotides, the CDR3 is TGCAGTGCTATGGCAGGGAGCCAGCCCCAGCATTTT. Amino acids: CSAMAGSQPQHF.

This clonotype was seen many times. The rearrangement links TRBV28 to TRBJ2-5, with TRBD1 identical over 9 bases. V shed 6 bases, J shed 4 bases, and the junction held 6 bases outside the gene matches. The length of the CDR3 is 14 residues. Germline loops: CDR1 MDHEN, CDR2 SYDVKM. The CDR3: CASRTGGAGETQYF. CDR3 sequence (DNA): TGTGCCAGCAGAACAGGGGGCGCAGGAGAGACCCAGTACTTC. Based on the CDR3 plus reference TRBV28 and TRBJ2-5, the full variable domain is DVKVTQSSRYLVKRTGEKVFLECVQDMDHENMFWYRQDPGLGLRLIYFSYDVKMKEKGDIPEGYSVSREKKERFSLILESASTNQTSMYLCASRTGGAGETQYFGPGTRLLVL.

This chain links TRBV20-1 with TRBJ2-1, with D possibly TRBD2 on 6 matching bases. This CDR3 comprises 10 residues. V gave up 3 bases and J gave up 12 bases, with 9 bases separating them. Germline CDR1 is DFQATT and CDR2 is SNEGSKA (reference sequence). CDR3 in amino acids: CSASDGRQFF. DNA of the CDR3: TGCAGTGCTAGCGACGGGAGGCAGTTCTTC.

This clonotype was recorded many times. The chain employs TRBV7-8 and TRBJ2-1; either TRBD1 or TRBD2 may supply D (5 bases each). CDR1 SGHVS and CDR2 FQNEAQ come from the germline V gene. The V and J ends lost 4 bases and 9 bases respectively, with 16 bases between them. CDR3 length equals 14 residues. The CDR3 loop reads CASSSVGEGSEQFF. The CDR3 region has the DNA TGTGCCAGCAGCTCCGTTGGAGAGGGGAGTGAGCAGTTCTTC.

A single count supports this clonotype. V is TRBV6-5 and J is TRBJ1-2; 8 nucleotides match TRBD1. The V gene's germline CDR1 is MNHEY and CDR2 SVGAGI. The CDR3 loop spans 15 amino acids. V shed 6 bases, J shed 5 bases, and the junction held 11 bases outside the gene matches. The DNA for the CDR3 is TGTGCCAGCAGACGGTACGGACAGGGAGGTTATGGCTACACCTTC. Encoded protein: CASRRYGQGGYGYTF.

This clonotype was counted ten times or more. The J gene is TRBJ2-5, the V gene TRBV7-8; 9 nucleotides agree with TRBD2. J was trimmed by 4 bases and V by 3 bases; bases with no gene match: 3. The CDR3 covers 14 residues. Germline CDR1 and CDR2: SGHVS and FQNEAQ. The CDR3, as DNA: TGTGCCAGCAGCTTGGCGGGGGGGGTAGAGACCCAGTACTTC. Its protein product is CASSLAGGVETQYF.

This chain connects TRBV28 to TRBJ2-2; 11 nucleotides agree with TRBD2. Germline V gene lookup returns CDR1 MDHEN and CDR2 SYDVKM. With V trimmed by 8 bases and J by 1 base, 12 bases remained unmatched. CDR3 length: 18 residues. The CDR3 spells CASRVRSGRALNTGELFF. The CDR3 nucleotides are TGTGCCAGCCGTGTTCGTAGCGGGAGGGCCTTGAACACCGGGGAGCTGTTTTTT.

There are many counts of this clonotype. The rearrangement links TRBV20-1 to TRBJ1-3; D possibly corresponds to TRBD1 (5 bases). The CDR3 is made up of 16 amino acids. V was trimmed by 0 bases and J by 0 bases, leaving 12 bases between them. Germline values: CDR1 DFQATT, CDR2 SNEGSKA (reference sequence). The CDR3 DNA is TGCAGTGCTAGAGATGGGGCAGCTGACTCTGGAAACACCATATATTTT. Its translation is CSARDGAADSGNTIYF.

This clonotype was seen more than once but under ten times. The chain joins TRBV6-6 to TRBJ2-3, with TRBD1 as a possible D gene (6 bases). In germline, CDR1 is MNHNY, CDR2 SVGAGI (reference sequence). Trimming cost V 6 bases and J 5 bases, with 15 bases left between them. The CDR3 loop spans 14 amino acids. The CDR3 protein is CASRGRRGGDTQYF. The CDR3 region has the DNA TGTGCCAGCAGGGGAAGGAGAGGGGGAGATACGCAGTATTTT.

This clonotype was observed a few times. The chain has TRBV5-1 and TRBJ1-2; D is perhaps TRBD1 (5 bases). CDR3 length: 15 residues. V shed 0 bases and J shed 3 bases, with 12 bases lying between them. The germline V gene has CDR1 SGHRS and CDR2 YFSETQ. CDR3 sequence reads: CASSLGPGYDYGYTF. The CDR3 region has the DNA TGCGCCAGCAGCTTGGGCCCAGGGTATGACTATGGCTACACCTTC.

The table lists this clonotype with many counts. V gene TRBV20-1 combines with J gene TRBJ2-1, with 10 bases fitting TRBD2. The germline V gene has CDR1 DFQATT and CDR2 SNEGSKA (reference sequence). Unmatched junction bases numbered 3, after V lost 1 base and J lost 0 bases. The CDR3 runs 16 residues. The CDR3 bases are TGCAGTGCTAGAGTTAGCGGGGGGATCTCCTACAATGAGCAGTTCTTC. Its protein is CSARVSGGISYNEQFF.